This T cell receptor beta chain comes out of a study of blood T cell repertoires in COVID-19. Study-level background: Donors of Cohort 3 who recovered were those that had two negative PCRs, clearance, or symptom resolution. Sample material is recorded as cDNA or gDNA derived from T cells, B-cell-depleted T cells, or PBMCs.

The CDR3 has 18 amino acids. Germline loops: CDR1 MGHRA, CDR2 YSYEKL. Trimming at V came to 2 bases and at J to 0 bases, leaving 9 bases not matched to a gene. Original methodology: Amplification of reference gene primers was used by the study to estimate nucleated cell counts. Data came from immunoSEQ multiplex PCR; TCRdb stores just in-frame clones and leaves some out. V, J and clone size were drawn from that table, and D and trimming were deduced from the DNA. The sample has 250,000 to 300,000 clones; around 90% are singletons. This TCR derives from a woman aged 55-75 years in a cohort exposed to, infected with or recovered from COVID-19 (not recorded which). The chain links TRBV4-1 to TRBJ1-4; 7 bases agree with TRBD1. The specimen was PBMCs or T cells enriched from blood (not recorded which). CDR3 in amino acids: CASSQRPTGVTTNEKLFF. CDR3 nucleotide sequence: TGCGCCAGCAGCCAAAGACCAACAGGGGTAACAACTAATGAAAAACTGTTTTTT.